The 3 T cell receptor beta chains in this list originate from one sample, sequenced in a study of cytomegalovirus exposure and HLA in healthy donors. This table comes from immunoSEQ multiplex PCR, and its TCRdb copy is limited to in-frame clones, with some not included. The sample has roughly 52,000 clones; 90% to 95% are singletons. The specimen sequenced was PBMCs. The receptors derive from a woman aged 18 to 35 in good health and CMV-seropositive.

The CDR3 bases are TGCGCCAGCAGCCTGGGGACTCAAGCTAACTATGGCTACACCTTC. Its protein product is CASSLGTQANYGYTF. The gene calls are TRBV5-1 and TRBJ1-2; tentatively, D is TRBD1 (5 bases). Trimming removed 4 bases from V and 0 bases from J, with 13 bases in between. Germline CDR1 reads SGHRS; CDR2 reads YFSETQ. CDR3 length equals 15 residues.

This clone was observed a single time. The V and J genes are TRBV6-6 and TRBJ2-3, with 10 bases aligning to TRBD2. This CDR3 region has 15 residues. CDR1 and CDR2 (germline): MNHNY, SVGAGI (reference sequence). Unmatched junction bases numbered 8, after V lost 7 bases and J lost 4 bases. The CDR3 nucleotides read TGTGCCAGCACCAAGAGCGGGGGGGCGGCAGATACGCAGTATTTT. Its protein product is CASTKSGGAADTQYF.

The J gene is TRBJ1-4, the V gene TRBV5-1; perhaps TRBD1 as D (6 bases). Looked up from germline, CDR1 is SGHRS and CDR2 is YFSETQ. The CDR3 has 15 amino acids. Trimming removed 0 bases from V and 7 bases from J, with 13 bases in between. The CDR3 coding sequence is TGCGCCAGCAGCTTGGGCGGGGGCCGTGTTGAAAAACTGTTTTTT. This translates into CASSLGGGRVEKLFF.